This T cell receptor beta chain was recorded in a study of beta chain features in type 1 diabetes. The CDR3 totals 14 residues. V was clipped by 6 bases and J by 6 bases; unmatched bases: 7. Per germline, CDR1 SNHLY and CDR2 FYNNEI. Whole-study findings and limits: A potential PCR bias toward shorter templates would be equal in patient and control samples. Patients with type 1 diabetes carried fewer insertions and had more deletions at their VDJ junctions. People with Type 1 diabetes carried modestly yet significantly shorter TCRB CDR3s in all four CD4+ subsets.

This clone showed up just a few times. Its antigen is not identified. Researchers reported sorting CD4+ naive, central memory, regulatory and stem cell-like memory cells via CD45RO/CCR7/CD25/CD127/CD95/CD27. Investigators reverse transcribed all isolated RNA, so they sequenced expressed TCRB transcripts. Method: immunoSEQ multiplex PCR; TCRdb's copy keeps in-frame clones and lacks some. The data contain hundreds of thousands of clones, around 15% of them singletons. The receptor was derived from a man younger than 35 with type 1 diabetes. The chain uses TRBV2 and TRBJ1-2; TRBD1 matches 10 bases. The sequenced sample was naive CD4+ T cells from blood. CDR3 DNA: TGTGCCAGCAGCGCGACGGGACAGGGGAATGGCTACACCTTC. Translation gives CASSATGQGNGYTF.